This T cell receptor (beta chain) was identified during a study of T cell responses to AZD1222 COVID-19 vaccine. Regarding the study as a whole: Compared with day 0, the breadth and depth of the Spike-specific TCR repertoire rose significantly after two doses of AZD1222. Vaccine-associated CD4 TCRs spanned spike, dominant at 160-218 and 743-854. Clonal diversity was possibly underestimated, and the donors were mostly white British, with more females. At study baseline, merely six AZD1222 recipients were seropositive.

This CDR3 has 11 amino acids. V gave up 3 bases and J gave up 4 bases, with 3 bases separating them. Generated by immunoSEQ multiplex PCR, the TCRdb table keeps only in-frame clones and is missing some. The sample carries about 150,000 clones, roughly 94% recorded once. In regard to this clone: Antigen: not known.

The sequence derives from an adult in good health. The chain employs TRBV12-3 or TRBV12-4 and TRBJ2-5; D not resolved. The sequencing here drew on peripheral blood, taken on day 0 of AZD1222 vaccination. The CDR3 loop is CASSFAETQYF. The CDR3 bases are TGTGCCAGCAGTTTCGCAGAGACCCAGTACTTC.